This record concerns one T cell receptor beta chain sequence. Antigen: not known. The sample is drawn from a study of graft-versus-host responses after intestinal transplantation. Study at large: Tacrolimus and steroids were given for three to four years to all recipients after anti-thymocyte globulin induction. General study findings and limits: Some GvH clones were seen earlier in gut or blood, suggesting intestinal origin. Graft-versus-host to host-versus-graft clonal ratios in allografts were high in patients with graft-donor T cell macrochimerism.

Method: immunoSEQ multiplex PCR; TCRdb's copy keeps in-frame clones and lacks some. The sample holds around 87,000 clones, 85% to 95% seen once. Germline loops: CDR1 LNHDA, CDR2 SQIVND (reference sequence). The ends were cut back, 2 bases at V and 3 bases at J, with 11 bases in the middle. This CDR3 is 14 amino acids long. The rearrangement uses TRBV19 and TRBJ2-7; D is possibly TRBD1 (5 bases). The receptor's source is a human donor who was the organ donor for an intestinal transplant. The starting material was unstimulated CD8+ T cells sorted from spleen or lymph node cells, obtained before transplant. The CDR3 is CASSIRGGFYEQYF. The CDR3 DNA is TGTGCCAGTAGTATAAGGGGCGGATTCTACGAGCAGTACTTC.